Below, 10 T cell receptor beta chains from the same sample are listed, as sequenced in a study of shared clonotypes between healthy human individuals (dated by TCRdb to 2019 to 2021). To prepare the library, the immunoSEQ multiplex PCR assay was applied. Imported from immuneACCESS, the table was reduced by TCRdb to in-frame sequences with V and J called. These copies leave out some clones; in studies compared against another copy, an unresolved V gene accounts for under half, and the cause of the remainder is not known. The sample profile shows about 470,000 clones; about 76% of them were found once. The ten largest clones represent over 10% of the sample. The sequenced sample was PBMCs. These receptors were obtained from a woman between 40 and 50 years old in good health. Some clones in this sample may be carry-over from other donors' samples.

The rearrangement uses TRBV28 and TRBJ1-5; D perhaps matches TRBD1 (5 bases). This CDR3 is 18 amino acids long. Germline V gene data show CDR1 as MDHEN and CDR2 as SYDVKM. With 3 bases removed from V and 3 bases from J, the gap between germline ends came to 21 bases. This CDR3 reads CASSFPPFGGGFNQPQHF. CDR3 coding DNA: TGTGCCAGCAGTTTCCCTCCCTTCGGGGGGGGTTTCAATCAGCCCCAGCATTTT.

V and J are TRBV11-2 and TRBJ2-4; D is perhaps TRBD1 (7 bases). CDR1 and CDR2 (germline): SGHAT, FQNNGV. The CDR3 spans 18 residues. Trimming left V 5 bases short and J 0 bases short, with 20 bases between. The CDR3 loop is CASSPGGKGTLAKNIQYF. The CDR3 bases are TGTGCCAGCAGCCCAGGGGGGAAAGGAACCTTAGCCAAAAACATTCAGTACTTC.

The sample holds one count of this clone. Other nucleotide sequences from this sample produce the same CDR3. The rearrangement uses TRBV27 and TRBJ2-7, with 9 bases identical to TRBD1. Germline CDR1 MNHEY, CDR2 SMNVEV (reference sequence). Losses at the gene ends were 3 bases for V and 3 bases for J; bases not matched to a gene: 3. The CDR3 sequence is 14 residues long. CDR3 coding DNA: TGTGCCAGCAGTTTGGGGACAGGGCGCTACGAGCAGTACTTC. Translated, it gives CASSLGTGRYEQYF.

This clone has only a few counts. The chain couples TRBV2 to TRBJ2-7, with 10 bases matching TRBD1. V shed 6 bases and J 0 bases; nucleotides not matched to a gene: 5. The CDR3 consists of 15 residues. Germline values: CDR1 SNHLY, CDR2 FYNNEI. CDR3 DNA: TGTGCCAGCAGGTCCGGGACAGGGGACTCCTACGAGCAGTACTTC. This translates into CASRSGTGDSYEQYF.

The J gene is TRBJ1-1, the V gene TRBV28, with D tentatively TRBD1 (6 bases). The germline gives CDR1 MDHEN, CDR2 SYDVKM. Trimming removed 2 bases at V and 5 bases at J, with 18 bases between. The length of the CDR3 is 16 residues. The CDR3 is CASSLGGPMTATEAFF. In DNA, the CDR3 is TGTGCCAGCAGTTTAGGGGGCCCGATGACGGCGACTGAAGCTTTCTTT. The complete variable domain, with remaining parts taken from reference TRBV28 and TRBJ1-1, reads DVKVTQSSRYLVKRTGEKVFLECVQDMDHENMFWYRQDPGLGLRLIYFSYDVKMKEKGDIPEGYSVSREKKERFSLILESASTNQTSMYLCASSLGGPMTATEAFFGQGTRLTVV.

The chain is built from TRBV6-6 and TRBJ1-5; TRBD1 is a possible D gene (6 bases). The length of the CDR3 is 16 residues. The V gene lost 2 bases and the J gene lost 4 bases, with 15 bases spanning the gap. Germline V gives CDR1 MNHNY, CDR2 SVGAGI (reference sequence). CDR3 sequence reads: CASSYLGRGVNQPQHF. CDR3 nucleotides: TGTGCCAGCAGTTACCTCGGGAGGGGGGTAAATCAGCCCCAGCATTTT.

In this sample, this clone turned up a few times. The chain couples TRBV30 to TRBJ1-1; the D is unclear. The germline gives CDR1 GTSNPN, CDR2 SVGIG (reference sequence). This CDR3 has 11 residues. V dropped 5 bases and J dropped 6 bases, with 10 bases sitting between them. The CDR3 is CAWALAAEAFF. The CDR3 nucleotides are TGTGCCTGGGCGTTGGCAGCTGAAGCTTTCTTT.

This clone occurred a few times. The rearrangement uses TRBV6-5 and TRBJ2-7; unclear D gene. Germline V gives CDR1 MNHEY, CDR2 SVGAGI. V was pared by 0 bases and J by 0 bases, with 9 bases between. This CDR3 has 15 residues. As DNA, the CDR3 is TGTGCCAGCAGTTACTCGAGTTGGTCCTCCTACGAGCAGTACTTC. This sequence encodes CASSYSSWSSYEQYF.

The chain couples TRBV11-2 to TRBJ2-1; no firm D call. Germline values: CDR1 SGHAT, CDR2 FQNNGV. The V end lost 1 base, the J end lost 15 bases, and 13 bases lay between the germline ends. The CDR3 is 12 amino acids. The CDR3 DNA reads TGTGCCAGCAGCTTAGGGCTAAAAGCTCGGTTCTTC. Protein sequence: CASSLGLKARFF.

The rearrangement joins TRBV9 to TRBJ2-5; the D gene is possibly TRBD1 (6 bases). The CDR3 runs 15 residues. Looked up from germline, CDR1 is SGDLS and CDR2 is YYNGEE. V gave up 3 bases and J gave up 1 base, with 13 bases separating them. The CDR3, as DNA: TGTGCCAGCAGCGCGTTAACAGGGATCCAAGAGACCCAGTACTTC. Translating it yields CASSALTGIQETQYF.